These T cell receptor beta chains were read from a single sample in a study of cytomegalovirus exposure and HLA in healthy donors. Profiled with immunoSEQ multiplex PCR; TCRdb holds only in-frame clones, not every one. There are about 190,000 clones in the sample; 60% to 80% occur only once, and over 2% lies in the top ten. Sequencing was performed on PBMCs. The receptors here all came from a woman aged 25 to 39 in good health and CMV-seropositive. Both conserved end residues are trimmed from each CDR3.

v_call,j_call,cdr3_aa
TRBV2,TRBJ1-4,ASSEQDTVYEKLF
TRBV5-1,TRBJ2-5,ASSLPGGDETQY
TRBV19,TRBJ2-5,ASSMGQNRETQY
TRBV7-9,TRBJ1-2,ASSSPGRGKNGYT
TRBV12-1,TRBJ2-1,ASSFTFDPPGEQF
TRBV25-1,TRBJ1-2,ASSAIGTGVLHGYT
TRBV28,TRBJ1-1,ASGSTGFTEAF
TRBV6-5,TRBJ1-2,ASNGQGKGYT
TRBV15,TRBJ1-5,ATSPDRAQPQH
TRBV29-1,TRBJ2-1,SVDKGSGHNEQF
TRBV30,TRBJ2-3,AWSVGTGTDTQY
TRBV7-3,TRBJ1-1,ASSLNLKSLAF
TRBV6-5,TRBJ1-6,ASSSWDSFNSPLH
TRBV7-6,TRBJ2-7,ASSLAGGGDLYEQY
TRBV30,TRBJ1-3,AWSTGGTGNTIY
TRBV25-1,TRBJ2-1,ASSETGQGTYNEQF
TRBV5-1,TRBJ2-3,ASSPGQRYTDTQY